This T cell receptor (beta chain) appears in the sequencing data of a study of blood T cell repertoires in COVID-19. On the study more broadly: The United States, Italy and Spain supplied acute and convalescent COVID-19 samples. Sample material is recorded as cDNA or gDNA derived from T cells, B-cell-depleted T cells, or PBMCs.

Original processing methods: Scientists estimated how many nucleated cells there were by amplifying reference gene primers. The data were produced by immunoSEQ multiplex PCR, yet TCRdb's version contains in-frame clones alone and is incomplete. That table is the source of V, J and clone size, and D and trimming were worked out from the DNA. The sample records some 100,000 clones, 86% being singletons. V shed 0 bases and J shed 5 bases, with 5 bases lying between them. The CDR3 has 13 amino acids. Germline-derived CDR1 and CDR2 are KGHDR and SFDVKD. The chain uses TRBV24-1 and TRBJ2-3; tentatively, D is TRBD2 (5 bases). This sequence was found in a man aged 45 to 65 with acute or convalescent COVID-19. The sample consisted of peripheral blood. CDR3 in DNA: TGTGCCACCAGTGATTTGCGGGGAGATACGCAGTATTTT. It is translated as CATSDLRGDTQYF.